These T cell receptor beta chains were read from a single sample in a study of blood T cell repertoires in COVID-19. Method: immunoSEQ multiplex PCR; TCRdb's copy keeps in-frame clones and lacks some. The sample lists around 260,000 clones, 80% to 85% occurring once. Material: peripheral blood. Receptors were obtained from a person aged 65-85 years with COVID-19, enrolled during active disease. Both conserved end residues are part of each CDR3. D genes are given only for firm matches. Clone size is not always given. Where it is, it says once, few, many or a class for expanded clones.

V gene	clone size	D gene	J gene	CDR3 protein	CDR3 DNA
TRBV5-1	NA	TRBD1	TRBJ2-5	CASSADRFQETQYF	TGCGCCAGCAGCGCGGACAGGTTCCAAGAGACCCAGTACTTC
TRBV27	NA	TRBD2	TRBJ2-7	CASSAAGTSRYEQYF	TGTGCCAGCAGTGCAGCCGGGACTAGCAGATACGAGCAGTACTTC
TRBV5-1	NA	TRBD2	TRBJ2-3	CASRSLAGDTTDTQYF	TGCGCCAGCAGAAGCTTAGCGGGGGATACCACAGATACGCAGTATTTT
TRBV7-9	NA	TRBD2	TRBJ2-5	CASRTWSSGTTGGETQYF	TGTGCCAGCAGAACATGGTCTAGCGGGACGACCGGGGGAGAGACCCAGTACTTC
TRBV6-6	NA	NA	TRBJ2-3	CASSDRFLTDTQYF	TGTGCCAGCAGTGACAGGTTCCTCACAGATACGCAGTATTTT
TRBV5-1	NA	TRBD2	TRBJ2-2	CASSFNGRALTGELFF	TGCGCCAGCAGCTTCAACGGGAGGGCTCTCACCGGGGAGCTGTTTTTT
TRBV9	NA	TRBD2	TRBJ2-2	CASSVGGTSTGELFF	TGTGCCAGCAGCGTAGGAGGGACTAGCACCGGGGAGCTGTTTTTT
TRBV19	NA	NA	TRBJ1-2	CASRTGGNYGYTF	TGTGCCAGCCGAACCGGGGGGAACTATGGCTACACCTTC
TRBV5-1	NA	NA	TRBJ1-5	CASSLTKGWLGQPQHF	TGCGCCAGCAGCTTGACTAAGGGGTGGTTAGGGCAGCCCCAGCATTTT
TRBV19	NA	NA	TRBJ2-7	CASRGVQGRNEQYF	TGTGCCAGTAGGGGGGTCCAGGGGAGAAACGAGCAGTACTTC
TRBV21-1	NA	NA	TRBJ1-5	CASSKWGERSQPQHF	TGTGCCAGCAGCAAATGGGGGGAACGGAGTCAGCCCCAGCATTTT
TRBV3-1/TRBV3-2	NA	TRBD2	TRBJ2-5	CASSQEEGGGGAGETQYF	TGTGCCAGCAGCCAAGAGGAGGGCGGCGGGGGGGCTGGAGAGACCCAGTACTTC
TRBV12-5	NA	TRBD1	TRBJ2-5	CASGLDLTGYSETQYF	TGTGCTAGTGGTTTGGACCTGACAGGGTACTCGGAGACCCAGTACTTC
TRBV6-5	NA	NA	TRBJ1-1	CASSRPLAMGAEAFF	TGTGCCAGCAGTCGGCCCCTGGCAATGGGCGCTGAAGCTTTCTTT
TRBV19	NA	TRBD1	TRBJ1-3	CASSKGTDSGNTIYF	TGTGCCAGTAGTAAAGGGACAGACTCTGGAAACACCATATATTTT
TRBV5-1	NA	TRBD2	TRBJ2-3	CASSPYGGRLAGTQYF	TGCGCCAGCAGCCCGTACGGCGGGAGGTTAGCAGGTACGCAGTATTTT
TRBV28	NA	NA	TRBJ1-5	CASSLKGAIAGGVKSNQPQHF	TGTGCCAGCAGTTTAAAGGGAGCAATAGCGGGGGGAGTGAAGAGCAATCAGCCCCAGCATTTT
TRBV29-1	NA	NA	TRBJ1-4	CSVEESGGVGEKLFF	TGCAGCGTTGAAGAATCCGGGGGAGTGGGTGAAAAACTGTTTTTT
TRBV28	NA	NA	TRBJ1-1	CASSLFSERDTEAFF	TGTGCCAGCAGTTTATTTTCGGAGAGGGACACTGAAGCTTTCTTT
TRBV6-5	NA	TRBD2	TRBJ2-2	CAAGEGFGELFF	TGTGCCGCGGGGGAGGGATTCGGGGAGCTGTTTTTT
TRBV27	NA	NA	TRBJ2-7	CASMSEGGPLEQYF	TGTGCCAGCATGAGTGAGGGCGGCCCCTTGGAGCAGTACTTC
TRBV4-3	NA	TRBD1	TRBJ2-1	CASSQVWAGQGVYNEQFF	TGCGCCAGCAGCCAAGTCTGGGCCGGACAGGGGGTCTACAATGAGCAGTTCTTC
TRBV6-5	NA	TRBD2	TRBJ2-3	CASTKRGWGTDTQYF	TGTGCCAGCACAAAGCGGGGGTGGGGTACAGATACGCAGTATTTT
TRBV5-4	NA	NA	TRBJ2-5	CASSLPGRGEETQYF	TGTGCCAGCAGTCTCCCAGGGCGGGGAGAGGAGACCCAGTACTTC
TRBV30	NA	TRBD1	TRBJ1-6	CAWSKGQGNSPLHF	TGTGCCTGGAGCAAGGGACAGGGTAATTCACCCCTCCACTTT
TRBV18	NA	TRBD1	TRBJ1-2	CASSPLRTGEGGYTF	TGTGCCAGCTCACCACTGCGTACAGGGGAAGGCGGCTACACCTTC
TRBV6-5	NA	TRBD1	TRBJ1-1	CASSYRQGASEAFF	TGTGCCAGCAGTTACCGACAGGGGGCCTCTGAAGCTTTCTTT
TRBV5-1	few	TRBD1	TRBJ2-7	CASSLADRGSEQYF	TGCGCCAGCAGCTTGGCGGACAGGGGTTCCGAGCAGTACTTC
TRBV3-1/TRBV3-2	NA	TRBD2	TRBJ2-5	CASSQRVAGSETQYF	TGTGCCAGCAGCCAAAGGGTAGCGGGGTCCGAGACCCAGTACTTC
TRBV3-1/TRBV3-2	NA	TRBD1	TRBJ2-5	CASSLDRGLQETQYF	TGTGCCAGCAGCCTGGACAGGGGGCTTCAAGAGACCCAGTACTTC
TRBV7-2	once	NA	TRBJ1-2	CASSPAPHRDVSYGYTF	TGTGCCAGCAGTCCCGCCCCCCACAGGGACGTTAGCTATGGCTACACCTTC
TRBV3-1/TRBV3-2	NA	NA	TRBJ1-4	CASSQGRGSNEKLFF	TGTGCCAGCAGCCAGGGCAGGGGAAGTAATGAAAAACTGTTTTTT
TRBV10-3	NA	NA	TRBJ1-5	CAISDPGVSNQPQHF	TGTGCCATCAGTGACCCAGGGGTTAGCAATCAGCCCCAGCATTTT
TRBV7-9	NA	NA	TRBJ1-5	CASSLGHNNQPQHF	TGTGCCAGCAGCCTGGGACACAACAATCAGCCCCAGCATTTT
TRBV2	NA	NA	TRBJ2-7	CASSEGSSPPLSYEQYF	TGTGCCAGCAGTGAAGGAAGTAGTCCACCGCTCTCCTACGAGCAGTACTTC
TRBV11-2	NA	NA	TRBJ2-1	CASSFNSPMNEQFF	TGTGCCAGCAGCTTTAACTCGCCTATGAATGAGCAGTTCTTC
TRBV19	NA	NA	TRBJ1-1	CASSIGEGNTEAFF	TGTGCCAGTAGTATAGGCGAGGGGAACACTGAAGCTTTCTTT
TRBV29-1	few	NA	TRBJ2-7	CSALDPGGQYF	TGCAGCGCCCTAGACCCCGGGGGGCAGTACTTC
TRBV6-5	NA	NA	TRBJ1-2	CASTPGVYGYTF	TGTGCCAGCACTCCGGGGGTCTATGGCTACACCTTC
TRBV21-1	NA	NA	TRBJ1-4	CAIPEQGTNEKLFF	TGTGCCATCCCAGAACAGGGTACAAATGAAAAACTGTTTTTT
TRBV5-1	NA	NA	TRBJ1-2	CASRPAGPQGGGYTF	TGCGCCAGCAGACCCGCCGGGCCTCAGGGAGGCGGCTACACCTTC
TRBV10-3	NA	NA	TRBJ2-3	CAISGGAGARTDTQYF	TGTGCCATCAGTGGAGGGGCGGGGGCCCGCACAGATACGCAGTATTTT
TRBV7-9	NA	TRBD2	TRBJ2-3	CASSATSGRSTDTQYF	TGTGCCAGCAGCGCCACTAGCGGGAGAAGCACAGATACGCAGTATTTT
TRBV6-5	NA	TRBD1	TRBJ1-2	CASSYSAQGYGYTF	TGTGCCAGCAGTTACTCTGCACAGGGGTATGGCTACACCTTC
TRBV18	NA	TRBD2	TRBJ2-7	CASSPGRATIYEQYF	TGTGCCAGCTCACCCGGGAGGGCCACGATTTACGAGCAGTACTTC
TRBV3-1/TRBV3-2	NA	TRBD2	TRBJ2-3	CASSQGQLAGGETQYF	TGTGCCAGCAGCCAAGGACAGCTAGCGGGAGGAGAAACGCAGTATTTT
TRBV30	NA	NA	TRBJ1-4	CAWSVGVGREKLFF	TGTGCCTGGAGTGTAGGGGTTGGGCGTGAAAAACTGTTTTTT
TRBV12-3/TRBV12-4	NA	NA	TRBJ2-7	CASSPNSYEQYF	TGTGCCAGCAGTCCCAACTCCTACGAGCAGTACTTC
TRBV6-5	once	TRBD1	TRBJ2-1	CASSRDSGAYNEQFF	TGTGCCAGCAGTAGGGACAGCGGCGCCTACAATGAGCAGTTCTTC
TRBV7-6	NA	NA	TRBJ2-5	CASSLAGGQETQYF	TGTGCCAGCAGCTTAGCGGGAGGCCAAGAGACCCAGTACTTC
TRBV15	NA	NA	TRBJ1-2	CATSSRGRGYGYTF	TGTGCCACCAGCAGTCGGGGGAGGGGCTATGGCTACACCTTC
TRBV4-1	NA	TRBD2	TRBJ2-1	CASSRPSGSGNEQFF	TGCGCCAGCAGCCGGCCTAGCGGGAGTGGAAATGAGCAGTTCTTC
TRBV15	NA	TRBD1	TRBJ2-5	CATSFDRAAQETQYF	TGTGCCACCAGCTTTGACAGGGCCGCACAAGAGACCCAGTACTTC
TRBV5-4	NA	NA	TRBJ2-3	CASSLAAGLFTDTQYF	TGTGCCAGCAGCTTGGCGGCGGGGCTATTCACAGATACGCAGTATTTT
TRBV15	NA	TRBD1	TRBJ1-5	CATSRDDRGGNQPQHF	TGTGCCACCAGCAGAGACGACAGGGGGGGCAATCAGCCCCAGCATTTT
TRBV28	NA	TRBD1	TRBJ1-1	CASQAGGPHTEAFF	TGTGCCAGCCAGGCAGGGGGCCCGCACACTGAAGCTTTCTTT
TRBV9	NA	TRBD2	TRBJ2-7	CASSVARAQRGRWEQYF	TGTGCCAGCAGCGTAGCTCGGGCCCAGCGGGGGAGGTGGGAGCAGTACTTC